Below, 24 T cell receptor beta chains from the same sample are listed, as sequenced in a study of T-cell reconstitution after alpha-beta-depleted transplantation in children. A TCRbeta library incorporating unique molecular identifiers was prepared. Each CDR3 protein gets one entry after TCRdb re-called the PCR reads with MiXCR. The sample lists 150,000 to 200,000 distinct CDR3 sequences; roughly 6.5% were seen once. Sequencing used PBMCs, obtained before TCRalphabeta/CD19-depleted stem cell transplant. The receptors here all came from a girl less than two years old with combined immunodeficiency, due to receive a stem cell transplant.

In its sample, this clonotype was seen many times. The rearrangement joins TRBV12-3 or TRBV12-4 to TRBJ1-2; D remains ambiguous. The CDR3 length is 13 residues. The V end was cut by 2 bases, the J end by 4 bases, with 8 bases between. This chain's CDR3 is CASSLWVGYGYTF. CDR3 DNA sequence: TGTGCCAGCAGTTTATGGGTCGGCTATGGCTACACCTTC.

This clonotype came up many times. This rearrangement joins TRBV20-1 to TRBJ1-1, with no clear D. Germline values: CDR1 DFQATT, CDR2 SNEGSKA (reference sequence). The CDR3 contains 14 residues. Deletions cut 0 bases from V and 3 bases from J, with 11 bases between. CDR3 DNA sequence: TGCAGTGCTAGAGATTGGCAGGCCTACACTGAAGCTTTCTTT. It is translated as CSARDWQAYTEAFF.

This clonotype was observed a few times. The chain uses TRBV6-2 or TRBV6-3 and TRBJ2-7; 11 bases map to TRBD2. CDR1 is MNHEY, CDR2 SVGEGT, per germline. This CDR3 spans 15 amino acids. The V gene end was trimmed by 0 bases and the J gene end by 2 bases; junction bases not matched to a gene: 0. This chain's CDR3 is CASSYSGLAAYEQYF. CDR3 coding DNA: TGTGCCAGCAGTTACTCGGGACTAGCGGCCTACGAGCAGTACTTC.

This clonotype was seen at least ten times. This rearrangement joins TRBV5-1 to TRBJ2-7, with D perhaps TRBD1 or TRBD2 (5 bases each). The CDR3 covers 14 residues. V lost 3 bases and J lost 7, with 17 bases in between. The germline V gene encodes CDR1 SGHRS and CDR2 YFSETQ. The chain's CDR3 is CASSSWETGGEQYF. CDR3 bases: TGCGCCAGCAGCTCCTGGGAAACAGGAGGAGAGCAGTACTTC.

In its sample, this clonotype was seen many times. This chain uses TRBV15 with TRBJ1-4; D might be TRBD1 (5 bases). CDR3 size: 16 residues. The germline V and J ends were trimmed by 0 bases and 7 bases, with 15 bases remaining between them. Germline CDR1 and CDR2: LNHNV and YYDKDF (reference sequence). The CDR3 region has the DNA TGTGCCACCAGCAGAGATTGGGTCAGGGACCTTGAAAAACTGTTTTTT. Residues: CATSRDWVRDLEKLFF.

In its sample, this clonotype was seen many times. The chain has TRBV7-9 and TRBJ2-3; D may be TRBD1 or TRBD2 (6 bases each). The CDR3 is 15 amino acids. Germline CDR1 is SEHNR and CDR2 is FQNEAQ (reference sequence). Trimming took off 2 bases at V and 4 bases at J, with 13 bases between the two ends. CDR3 DNA sequence: TGTGCCAGCAGCTTATCAGGGGAGGTAGCAGATACGCAGTATTTT. Amino acids: CASSLSGEVADTQYF.

This rearrangement joins TRBV21-1 to TRBJ2-6; the table's D gene call, TRBD1, was not cross checked with the DNA. TRBV21-1 is a recognized pseudogene. The CDR3 is made up of 17 amino acids. CDR3: CASSPDRAREGANVLTF. The CDR3 nucleotides read TGTGCCAGCAGCCCCGACAGGGCTCGAGAGGGGGCCAACGTCCTGACTTTC.

With respect to this clonotype: A much larger clonotype is one base distant, so this may be a read error. The CDR3 ends on some other residue instead of the conserved phenylalanine or tryptophan, so this is likely a read error. In nucleotides, the CDR3 is TGCGCCAGCAGCTTGGACGGCTTCTCTGGAAACACCATATATTAT. Amino acid sequence: CASSLDGFSGNTIYY. The chain is built from TRBV5-1 and TRBJ1-3; D uncertain. Germline CDR1 reads SGHRS; CDR2 reads YFSETQ. Trimming took 0 bases from V and 0 from J, leaving 7 bases between them. This CDR3 comprises 15 residues.

This clonotype was picked up many times. V and J are TRBV14 and TRBJ1-2, with D hard to call. V gave up 0 bases and J gave up 8 bases, with 13 bases separating them. Germline CDR1 and CDR2: SGHDN and FVKESK. The CDR3 runs 14 residues. The CDR3 region is CASSQETNMGGYTF. CDR3 coding DNA: TGTGCCAGCAGCCAAGAGACTAATATGGGCGGCTACACCTTC.

The sample holds many counts of this clonotype. V and J are TRBV29-1 and TRBJ1-2; 11 nucleotides agree with TRBD1. Trimming took 7 bases from V and 4 from J; bases not matched to a gene: 11. Germline loops: CDR1 SQVTM, CDR2 ANQGSEA. This CDR3 is 15 amino acids long. CDR3 bases: TGCAGCGCTAACCCCCCCGGGACAGGGGGCTATGGCTACACCTTC. This translates into CSANPPGTGGYGYTF.

Written as DNA, the CDR3 is TGTGCCAGCAGCTTGGGGACGGGGAATGAGCAGTTCTTC. This sequence encodes CASSLGTGNEQFF. This chain joins TRBV7-9 and TRBJ2-1; D possibly uses TRBD1 or TRBD2 (5 bases each). This CDR3 region has 13 residues. The germline gives CDR1 SEHNR, CDR2 FQNEAQ (reference sequence). V shed 3 bases and J shed 7 bases, with 10 bases lying between them.

This clonotype was seen only a few times. The chain recombines TRBV20-1 with TRBJ2-1; possibly TRBD2 for D (6 bases). CDR1 and CDR2 (germline): DFQATT, SNEGSKA (reference sequence). The V end was cut by 3 bases, the J end by 4 bases, with 16 bases between. CDR3 size: 15 residues. DNA for the CDR3: TGCAGTGCTAGGGATACGGGAGTCCCATACAATGAGCAGTTCTTC. Amino acid sequence: CSARDTGVPYNEQFF.

This clonotype was picked up many times. This sequence joins TRBV20-1 and TRBJ2-1; the match to TRBD2 covers 10 bases. CDR1 and CDR2 (germline): DFQATT, SNEGSKA (reference sequence). CDR3 size: 15 residues. With 0 bases clipped from V and 4 bases from J, the junction kept 3 bases outside the gene matches. The CDR3 nucleotides read TGCAGTGCTAGAGAACTAGCGGGACTTTACAATGAGCAGTTCTTC. Residues: CSARELAGLYNEQFF.

This clonotype has ten or more counts. V usage is TRBV12-5 and J usage is TRBJ1-1; tentatively, D is TRBD1 (6 bases). The V end was cut by 2 bases, the J end by 3 bases, with 31 bases between. Germline CDR1 LGHNT, CDR2 FRNRAP. There are 21 residues in the CDR3. CDR3 nucleotides: TGTGCTAGTGGTTTGATCTACCTAGGCTGGAGCAGGGAGGGGGAGTACACTGAAGCTTTCTTT. This encodes CASGLIYLGWSREGEYTEAFF.

This clonotype occurred many times. The V call is TRBV29-1, the J call TRBJ2-5, with D unresolved. Germline assignment: CDR1 SQVTM and CDR2 ANQGSEA. The CDR3 has 12 amino acids. The ends were cut back, 5 bases at V and 1 base at J, with 8 bases in the middle. CDR3 protein: CSVRDIQETQYF. CDR3 DNA sequence: TGCAGCGTTCGAGATATCCAAGAGACCCAGTACTTC. Supplemented by reference TRBV29-1 and TRBJ2-5, the full variable domain reads SAVISQKPSRDICQRGTSLTIQCQVDSQVTMMFWYRQQPGQSLTLIATANQGSEATYESGFVIDKFPISRPNLTFSTLTVSNMSPEDSSIYLCSVRDIQETQYFGPGTRLLVL.

The V gene is TRBV18, the J gene TRBJ2-1; 8 positions match TRBD2. Trimming cost V 0 bases and J 0 bases; bases outside gene matches: 7. Germline CDR1 and CDR2: KGHSH and LQKENI. The CDR3 is made up of 18 amino acids. The CDR3 nucleotides are TGTGCCAGCTCACCACCGGCTAGCGGGTCGACCTCCTACAATGAGCAGTTCTTC. Translation: CASSPPASGSTSYNEQFF.

This clonotype was observed many times. V usage is TRBV28 and J usage is TRBJ2-7; tentative D call: TRBD1 (5 bases). CDR3 length: 13 residues. Germline CDR1 MDHEN, CDR2 SYDVKM. Trimming removed 3 bases at V and 4 bases at J, with 10 bases between. The CDR3 DNA reads as TGTGCCAGCAGTTTGGACACCGGTTACGAGCAGTACTTC. This codes for CASSLDTGYEQYF.

The J gene is TRBJ1-2, the V gene TRBV6-5; 7 positions match TRBD1. The CDR3 length is 16 residues. The trim removed 4 bases at V and 0 bases at J, leaving 8 bases unmatched. Looked up from germline, CDR1 is MNHEY and CDR2 is SVGAGI. The DNA of the CDR3 is TGTGCCAGCAGTTTCGGACAGGTCCTTGCTAACTATGGCTACACCTTC. It is translated as CASSFGQVLANYGYTF.

In its sample, this clonotype was seen many times. This sequence joins TRBV2 and TRBJ2-1; D is possibly TRBD2 (6 bases). CDR1 is SNHLY and CDR2 is FYNNEI in the germline V gene. The CDR3 covers 20 residues. V was pared by 6 bases and J by 3 bases, with 30 bases between. This chain's CDR3 is CASRGYGKTGTPLLYNEQFF. CDR3 coding DNA: TGTGCCAGCAGGGGCTATGGGAAGACCGGGACTCCCCTCCTCTACAATGAGCAGTTCTTC.

This clonotype is a singleton in its sample. The chain uses TRBV6-5 and TRBJ2-1, with D hard to call. The germline V gene has CDR1 MNHEY and CDR2 SVGAGI. The CDR3 contains 18 residues. V lost 2 bases to trimming and J lost 0 bases, with 17 bases between them. CDR3 in DNA: TGTGCCAGCAGTTACCCCGAAGAAGGCGCAGGCTCCTACAATGAGCAGTTCTTC. Amino acid sequence: CASSYPEEGAGSYNEQFF.

This clonotype was recorded at least ten times. The chain has TRBV4-1 and TRBJ2-7; D remains unclear. The CDR3 consists of 14 residues. The germline V gene has CDR1 MGHRA and CDR2 YSYEKL. V lost 1 base and J 4 bases, leaving 11 bases between the germline ends. The CDR3 DNA reads as TGCGCCAGCAGCCAAGGACCCACCCAGTACGAGCAGTACTTC. Its protein product is CASSQGPTQYEQYF.

This clonotype was detected many times. The chain couples TRBV7-2 to TRBJ2-3, with 8 bases fitting TRBD2. Trimming removed 0 bases from V and 0 bases from J; junction bases left unmatched: 2. The V gene's germline CDR1 is SGHTA and CDR2 FQGNSA. This CDR3 is 16 amino acids long. CDR3 in amino acids: CASSLAREVSTDTQYF. DNA of the CDR3: TGTGCCAGCAGCTTAGCGCGGGAGGTGAGCACAGATACGCAGTATTTT.

This clonotype was recorded a few times. This chain joins TRBV28 and TRBJ2-7; no firm D call. Per the germline V gene, CDR1 is MDHEN and CDR2 is SYDVKM. CDR3 length: 15 amino acids. Trimming removed 3 bases from V and 2 bases from J, with 14 bases in between. CDR3 DNA sequence: TGTGCCAGCAGTTTCGGTCAGAGATTACCCTACGAGCAGTACTTC. As protein: CASSFGQRLPYEQYF.

This clonotype was counted at least ten times. The rearrangement links TRBV7-6 to TRBJ2-1, with 14 bases matching TRBD2. V shed 3 bases and J 5 bases; nucleotides not matched to a gene: 6. There are 17 residues in the CDR3. The germline V gene encodes CDR1 SGHVS and CDR2 FNYEAQ. CDR3 coding DNA: TGTGCCAGCAGCTTGACTAGCGGGAGGGGAACACACAATGAGCAGTTCTTC. Translation gives CASSLTSGRGTHNEQFF.